This T cell receptor (beta chain) appears in the sequencing data of a study of T cell responses to AZD1222 COVID-19 vaccine. Broader study findings: None of the repertoires were sampled until the peak T cell response had passed.

Comments on this clone: No antigen is known for it.

The repertoire was sequenced with immunoSEQ multiplex PCR; TCRdb's copy has only in-frame clones and lacks some. The sample has about 70,000 clones, around 85% seen once; the top ten hold about a fifth. The germline CDR1 and CDR2 sequences are SGHRS and YFSETQ. CDR3 length: 13 amino acids. Trimming removed 7 bases from V and 7 bases from J; junction bases left unmatched: 10. The TCR originated in an adult in good health. The chain has TRBV5-1 and TRBJ1-1, with TRBD1 matching over 7 bases. The specimen was peripheral blood, collected on day 0 of AZD1222 vaccination. CDR3: CASGQKGTVEAFF. CDR3 sequence (DNA): TGCGCCAGCGGACAAAAAGGGACAGTTGAAGCTTTCTTT.